The 26 T cell receptor beta chains presented below share a single source sample, sequenced in a study of blood T cell repertoires in COVID-19. Generated by immunoSEQ multiplex PCR, the TCRdb table keeps only in-frame clones and is missing some. Here the sample spans 89,000 or so clones, roughly 95% being singletons. Sequenced sample: peripheral blood. Receptor source: a human donor with active COVID-19. The donor label of this sample is uncertain.

The CDR3 here is CASSPPSKYEQYF. DNA of the CDR3: TGTGCCAGCTCACCACCATCTAAATACGAGCAGTACTTC. V is TRBV18 and J is TRBJ2-7; D is undetermined. Germline V CDR1 and CDR2: KGHSH, LQKENI. This CDR3 contains 13 residues. Trimming shortened V by 0 bases and J by 4 bases, and 7 bases separated the two germline ends.

This chain joins TRBV6-5 and TRBJ2-5; the match to TRBD1 covers 7 bases. CDR3 length: 14 residues. V dropped 6 bases and J dropped 2; count of bases not matched to a gene: 6. In germline, CDR1 is MNHEY, CDR2 SVGAGI. CDR3 DNA sequence: TGTGCCAGCAGGCTAGGGACAGTGCAAGAGACCCAGTACTTC. Its protein product is CASRLGTVQETQYF.

This clone has only one observation. This chain links TRBV23-1 with TRBJ2-7; 11 bases agree with TRBD1. TRBV23-1 is marked as an open reading frame, function uncertain. This CDR3 contains 15 residues. V lost 4 bases, J lost 3 bases, and 5 bases stayed unmatched. CDR3 in amino acids: CASSPTGTGGYEQYF. The CDR3 nucleotides are TGCGCCAGCAGTCCAACCGGGACAGGGGGCTACGAGCAGTACTTC.

The chain employs TRBV5-6 and TRBJ1-1; no firm D call. V shed 3 bases and J shed 8 bases, with 8 bases lying between them. The CDR3 is 11 residues long. Per the germline V gene, CDR1 is SGHDT and CDR2 is YYEEEE. As DNA, the CDR3 is TGTGCCAGCAGCTGGCAGTCCGAAGCTTTCTTT. Translating gives CASSWQSEAFF.

The genes are TRBV29-1 and TRBJ1-5; 9 bases map to TRBD1. From germline, CDR1 is SQVTM and CDR2 ANQGSEA. The J segment lost 3 bases and the V segment lost 6 bases, leaving 6 bases of the junction unmatched. CDR3 length: 14 residues. The CDR3 DNA sequence: TGCAGCGTGGCGGGACAGGGCCTCAATCAGCCCCAGCATTTT. Protein product: CSVAGQGLNQPQHF.

Concerning this clone itself: One end of the junction fails to match germline, which may point to a read error. This chain uses TRBV3-1 (or the pseudogene TRBV3-2) with TRBJ2-3; D gene unclear. The CDR3 consists of 14 residues. The germline V gene has CDR1 LGHDT and CDR2 YNNKEL (reference sequence). CDR3 DNA: TGTGCCAGCAGCCTCACTTCGGAGCCGACCCCAGTCGATTTT. It is translated as CASSLTSEPTPVDF.

Here the CDR3 reads CASCTGGYEQYF. The CDR3 nucleotides are TGTGCCAGCTGCACAGGGGGCTACGAGCAGTACTTC. This chain uses TRBV12-3 or TRBV12-4 with TRBJ2-7, with TRBD1 identical over 8 bases. Unmatched junction bases numbered 3, after V lost 8 bases and J lost 3 bases. The CDR3 extends over 12 amino acids.

The CDR3 nucleotides are TGTGCCAGCAGTCGACAGGGGATGTATGGCTACACCTTC. It codes for CASSRQGMYGYTF. The chain recombines TRBV6-5 with TRBJ1-2, with 8 bases aligning to TRBD1. The CDR3 runs to 13 residues. Trimming at V came to 5 bases and at J to 5 bases, leaving 4 bases not matched to a gene. Germline CDR1 and CDR2: MNHEY and SVGAGI.

J is TRBJ2-5 and V is TRBV7-9; maybe TRBD2 (7 bases). Germline loops: CDR1 SEHNR, CDR2 FQNEAQ (reference sequence). V was trimmed by 1 base and J by 5 bases, leaving 14 bases between them. The CDR3 is made up of 15 amino acids. The CDR3 sequence: CASSLVRGAGETQYF. CDR3 DNA: TGTGCCAGCAGCTTAGTCCGGGGGGCCGGGGAGACCCAGTACTTC.

This chain uses TRBV5-1 with TRBJ2-2; 9 nucleotides align to TRBD1. Per the germline V gene, CDR1 is SGHRS and CDR2 is YFSETQ. Unmatched junction bases numbered 10, after V lost 4 bases and J lost 0 bases. This CDR3 has 18 amino acids. The CDR3 DNA is TGCGCCAGCAGCCCACCGGGACAGGGATCCTCGAACACCGGGGAGCTGTTTTTT. Translation gives CASSPPGQGSSNTGELFF.

This clone showed up just once. For the CDR3, the DNA is TGTGCCAGCTCACCAAGTGGCAGATCGAACACCGGGGAGCTGTTTTTT. It is translated as CASSPSGRSNTGELFF. The chain employs TRBV18 and TRBJ2-2; no definite D call. The germline V gene has CDR1 KGHSH and CDR2 LQKENI. With 2 bases removed from V and 0 bases from J, the gap between germline ends came to 10 bases. CDR3 size: 16 residues.

The V and J genes are TRBV5-1 and TRBJ2-1, with no clear D. V gave up 5 bases and J gave up 3 bases, with 12 bases separating them. CDR1 and CDR2 (germline): SGHRS, YFSETQ. CDR3 size: 14 residues. The CDR3 sequence is CASRPSSDYNEQFF. The CDR3 coding sequence is TGCGCCAGCAGACCCTCGTCAGACTACAATGAGCAGTTCTTC.

This rearrangement joins TRBV5-1 to TRBJ2-3; 14 positions match TRBD2. CDR3 size: 16 residues. J was trimmed by 6 bases and V by 0 bases; bases with no gene match: 3. Per germline, CDR1 SGHRS and CDR2 YFSETQ. The CDR3 protein is CASSLGLAGGVDTQYF. The CDR3 DNA follows: TGCGCCAGCAGCTTGGGACTAGCGGGAGGGGTTGATACGCAGTATTTT.

This chain uses TRBV20-1 with TRBJ1-1; D not certain. Trimming stripped 3 bases from V and 2 bases from J, with 10 bases between. Germline V lookup: CDR1 DFQATT, CDR2 SNEGSKA (reference sequence). The CDR3 covers 13 residues. The CDR3 DNA sequence: TGCAGTGCTAGTAGCCGCACCAACACTGAAGCTTTCTTT. Its protein is CSASSRTNTEAFF.

This clone was picked up one time. The J gene is TRBJ1-1, the V gene TRBV18, with a tentative D call TRBD1 (6 bases). Trimming cost V 3 bases and J 0 bases, with 14 bases left between them. Per the germline V gene, CDR1 is KGHSH and CDR2 is LQKENI. CDR3 length: 16 amino acids. The CDR3 nucleotides read TGTGCCAGCTCACCCAGGGGTAGGGCTATGAACACTGAAGCTTTCTTT. Protein sequence: CASSPRGRAMNTEAFF.

The chain couples TRBV7-2 to TRBJ2-7; TRBD1 aligns across 8 bases. V dropped 5 bases and J dropped 2; count of bases not matched to a gene: 5. The germline gives CDR1 SGHTA, CDR2 FQGNSA. This CDR3 contains 14 residues. CDR3 nucleotides: TGTGCCAGCAGCAAGGGACAGGCTCCCTACGAGCAGTACTTC. Translating gives CASSKGQAPYEQYF.

The CDR3 bases are TGCGCCAGCAGCCCATTGGCGAGCGGGATAATTCTCAATGAGCAGTTCTTC. This translates into CASSPLASGIILNEQFF. J is TRBJ2-1 and V is TRBV4-1; 7 positions agree with TRBD2. The CDR3 is made up of 17 amino acids. The germline V gene encodes CDR1 MGHRA and CDR2 YSYEKL. The trim removed 4 bases at V and 6 bases at J, leaving 15 bases unmatched.

The chain uses TRBV18 and TRBJ2-1; 16 positions agree with TRBD2. Germline trimming cut 1 base from V and 4 bases from J; bases unmatched to any gene: 4. The CDR3 runs 18 residues. Germline CDR1 is KGHSH and CDR2 is LQKENI. The CDR3 DNA follows: TGTGCCAGCTCACCACGCGGGACTAGCGGGGGGGTATACAATGAGCAGTTCTTC. It encodes CASSPRGTSGGVYNEQFF.

The rearrangement links TRBV7-8 to TRBJ2-3; 11 bases fit TRBD2. Germline CDR1 reads SGHVS; CDR2 reads FQNEAQ. Unmatched junction bases numbered 7, after V lost 0 bases and J lost 8 bases. The CDR3 consists of 16 residues. DNA of the CDR3: TGTGCCAGCAGCTTAGCTAGCGGGGGGGCACAGGTTACGCAGTATTTT. Encoded protein: CASSLASGGAQVTQYF.

This clone has only one observation. The V gene is TRBV19, the J gene TRBJ1-1, with D possibly being TRBD1 (5 bases). The V end was cut by 4 bases, the J end by 11 bases, with 26 bases between. The length of the CDR3 is 16 residues. Per the germline V gene, CDR1 is LNHDA and CDR2 is SQIVND (reference sequence). DNA of the CDR3: TGTGCCAGTAGTACCAGGGTTCGGGTATCTCCTGAGTTTGCTTTCTTT. This gives the protein CASSTRVRVSPEFAFF.

The V and J genes are TRBV5-4 and TRBJ1-1; maybe TRBD1 (5 bases). Germline V lookup: CDR1 SGHNT, CDR2 YYREEE (reference sequence). Trimming took off 0 bases at V and 8 bases at J, with 14 bases between the two ends. The CDR3 extends over 14 amino acids. The CDR3 here is CASSLAGGSEEAFF. The DNA for the CDR3 is TGTGCCAGCAGCTTGGCCGGGGGTTCGGAAGAAGCTTTCTTT.

The J gene is TRBJ1-4, the V gene TRBV5-5, with D hard to call. The CDR3 totals 16 residues. Germline CDR1 reads SGHKS; CDR2 reads YYEKEE (reference sequence). V lost 4 bases to trimming and J lost 8 bases, with 21 bases between them. In nucleotides, the CDR3 is TGTGCCAGCAGCCATTCGATACAGTCGCCGAGCGAAAAACTGTTTTTT. Its protein is CASSHSIQSPSEKLFF.

CDR3 loop: CASSLSRKAGTGGYLVQYF. CDR3 DNA: TGTGCCAGCAGTTTGTCTCGAAAAGCTGGGACAGGGGGATATTTAGTGCAGTACTTC. This rearrangement joins TRBV28 to TRBJ2-7; 11 bases match TRBD1. Trimming took 3 bases from V and 9 from J; bases not matched to a gene: 22. The CDR3 has 19 residues. The V gene's germline CDR1 is MDHEN and CDR2 SYDVKM.

The chain uses TRBV12-3 or TRBV12-4 and TRBJ2-7; D is ambiguous. V was clipped by 5 bases and J by 3 bases, with 8 bases between them. This CDR3 region has 12 residues. Written as DNA, the CDR3 is TGTGCCAGCAGTAGCCGGAGCTACGAGCAGTACTTC. Protein product: CASSSRSYEQYF.

This chain joins TRBV14 and TRBJ2-3; TRBD2 agrees at 9 bases. Germline values: CDR1 SGHDN, CDR2 FVKESK. The ends lost 4 bases at V and 5 bases at J; junction bases unmatched: 4. The length of the CDR3 is 14 residues. The DNA for the CDR3 is TGTGCCAGCAGCCCTCTAGCGGGACTAGATACGCAGTATTTT. Its protein is CASSPLAGLDTQYF.

The chain couples TRBV6-5 to TRBJ2-7; TRBD2 matches at 8 bases. CDR1 and CDR2 from the germline V gene are MNHEY and SVGAGI. The CDR3 contains 15 residues. V lost 0 bases and J lost 2; bases outside the gene matches: 3. The CDR3 DNA follows: TGTGCCAGCAGTTACTCGCCGGGAGGGCCCTACGAGCAGTACTTC. Its translation: CASSYSPGGPYEQYF.